This T cell receptor beta chain was sequenced in a study of patients and donors after allogeneic stem cell transplantation. Trimming left V 3 bases short and J 4 bases short, with 11 bases between. The germline gives CDR1 SQVTM, CDR2 ANQGSEA. The CDR3 is 13 residues long. TCRdb recomputed calls from the RT-PCR reads with MiXCR, one row per CDR3 protein. Among 150,000 to 200,000 distinct CDR3 sequences listed, about 29% were seen once. The rearrangement joins TRBV29-1 to TRBJ2-3; D is tentatively TRBD1 or TRBD2 (6 bases each). This TCR came from a human donor who was either an allogeneic HSCT recipient or a stem cell or donor lymphocyte infusion donor (not recorded which). It is not recorded whose cells these are; they may come from a transplant donor. Sequencing was carried out using blood, either unsorted or a sorted T cell fraction (not recorded which). CDR3 coding DNA: TGCAGCGTTGACAGGGGAGGCGCAGATACGCAGTATTTT. This encodes CSVDRGGADTQYF.